Listed here are 6 T cell receptor beta chains from one sample, sequenced in a study of T cell responses to AZD1222 COVID-19 vaccine. Profiling relied on immunoSEQ multiplex PCR, and the TCRdb table lists in-frame clones only, not all of them. The data contain approximately 200,000 clones, around 86% of them singletons. The sample here was peripheral blood, taken on day 0 of MenACWY control vaccination. These TCRs come from an adult in good health.

This chain connects TRBV9 to TRBJ1-4; D not resolved. The germline CDR1 and CDR2 sequences are SGDLS and YYNGEE. The CDR3 has 15 residues. V lost 3 bases to trimming and J lost 6 bases, with 15 bases between them. CDR3 nucleotide sequence: TGTGCCAGCAGCGCCGAATGGGGAGGCGATGAAAAACTGTTTTTT. Translation gives CASSAEWGGDEKLFF.

The chain combines TRBV7-9 with TRBJ2-7, with 8 nucleotides matching TRBD2. The CDR3 totals 14 residues. The germline gives CDR1 SEHNR, CDR2 FQNEAQ (reference sequence). J lost 3 bases, V lost 5 bases, and 6 bases had no gene match. The CDR3 region is CASSPPSGGYEQYF. CDR3 bases: TGTGCCAGCAGCCCCCCCAGCGGGGGCTACGAGCAGTACTTC. Full variable domain (outside the CDR3, taken from reference TRBV7-9 and TRBJ2-7): DTGVSQNPRHKITKRGQNVTFRCDPISEHNRLYWYRQTLGQGPEFLTYFQNEAQLEKSRLLSDRFSAERPKGSFSTLEIQRTEQGDSAMYLCASSPPSGGYEQYFGPGTRLTVT.

The V gene is TRBV7-2, the J gene TRBJ2-5; 7 bases are a match to TRBD2. The J segment lost 2 bases and the V segment lost 8 bases, leaving 5 bases of the junction unmatched. In germline, CDR1 is SGHTA, CDR2 FQGNSA. This CDR3 has 13 residues. The CDR3: CASVLAAQETQYF. CDR3 in DNA: TGTGCCAGCGTCCTAGCGGCGCAAGAGACCCAGTACTTC.

This sequence joins TRBV5-5 and TRBJ2-3, with unresolved D. V was pared by 4 bases and J by 6 bases, with 6 bases between. The CDR3 runs to 11 residues. CDR1 is SGHKS and CDR2 is YYEKEE in the germline V gene (reference sequence). The DNA for the CDR3 is TGTGCCAGCAGCCTCACGGATACGCAGTATTTT. This encodes CASSLTDTQYF.

This chain uses TRBV2 with TRBJ2-2; the match to TRBD1 covers 8 bases. CDR1 is SNHLY, CDR2 FYNNEI, per germline. The trim removed 5 bases at V and 4 bases at J, leaving 6 bases unmatched. The CDR3 has 15 amino acids. The CDR3, as DNA: TGTGCCAGCAGTAACCAGGGGGCGGGCACCGGGGAGCTGTTTTTT. It specifies CASSNQGAGTGELFF.

The chain carries TRBV7-9 and TRBJ2-1; weak D call: TRBD2 (6 bases). Germline-derived CDR1 and CDR2 are SEHNR and FQNEAQ (reference sequence). V was cut by 1 base and J by 9 bases, with 10 bases left in between. This CDR3 contains 13 residues. The CDR3 loop is CASSLVTGVEQFF. CDR3 DNA: TGTGCCAGCAGCTTAGTCACGGGAGTTGAGCAGTTCTTC.